Included here is one TCR beta chain sequence, with context. Its antigen is unidentified. The data stem from a study of Ad26.COV2.S vaccination and SARS-CoV-2 variants. Broader study findings: In vaccinated individuals, spike-specific CD8+ and CD4+ T cell responses reportedly displayed substantial breadth. Placebo recipients and vaccine recipients were similar in non-spike TCR breadth. Spike-specific TCR breadth was greater after Ad26.COV2.S than placebo.

Some clones are missing from TCRdb's copy, which holds only in-frame ones; the method was immunoSEQ multiplex PCR. Among approximately 400,000 clones listed, approximately 90% were seen once. This CDR3 spans 12 amino acids. Deletions cut 8 bases from V and 5 bases from J, with 12 bases between. The origin of this receptor is a human donor who had recovered from COVID-19. This specimen was peripheral blood, taken after recovery from COVID-19. The gene calls are TRBV12-3 or TRBV12-4 and TRBJ2-5; perhaps D is TRBD1 or TRBD2 (5 bases each). The CDR3 protein is CASSGTPETQYF. The DNA for the CDR3 is TGTGCCAGCTCCGGGACCCCGGAGACCCAGTACTTC.